These 3 T cell receptor beta chains were all obtained from the same sample, sequenced in a study of blood T cells in healthy people across ages. Then a second PCR, running roughly 7 to 11 cycles, was carried out with a sample-barcoded 5' primer and a J-beta primer mix. In TCRdb, the 5' RACE reads were re-called with MiXCR into one record per CDR3 protein. Here the sample spans hundreds of thousands of distinct CDR3 sequences, around 62% being singletons. The sequencing input was blood. Every receptor here comes from a man aged 25-40 years in good health.

The chain employs TRBV7-2 and TRBJ1-6; a weak D match, TRBD1 (5 bases). The CDR3 has 17 amino acids. The V gene lost 5 bases and the J gene lost 6 bases, with 20 bases spanning the gap. The germline CDR1 and CDR2 sequences are SGHTA and FQGNSA. The CDR3 nucleotides are TGTACCAGCAGCCTGGCTGTTTTCGGGGCTGGTAATTCACCCCTCCACTTT. Amino acid sequence: CTSSLAVFGAGNSPLHF.

V is TRBV7-2 and J is TRBJ1-5; D not certain. The CDR3 extends over 14 amino acids. With 2 bases removed from V and 4 bases from J, the gap between germline ends came to 9 bases. Looked up from germline, CDR1 is SGHTA and CDR2 is FQGNSA. CDR3 sequence reads: CASSLTSENQPQHF. CDR3 sequence (DNA): TGTGCCAGCAGCTTAACATCCGAAAATCAGCCCCAGCATTTT.

This chain uses TRBV19 with TRBJ2-7, with TRBD1 as a possible D gene (7 bases). The CDR3 runs to 13 residues. V shed 6 bases and J shed 3 bases, with 12 bases lying between them. Germline V gives CDR1 LNHDA, CDR2 SQIVND (reference sequence). The CDR3 is CASSPGGYYEQYF. The CDR3 nucleotides are TGTGCCAGTAGCCCAGGGGGGTACTACGAGCAGTACTTC.